This TCR beta chain emerged from a study of naive and memory T cell subsets. An equimolar mix of two oligonucleotides served as the beta constant-region primer for TRBC1 and TRBC2. Ligated cDNA was amplified by four rounds of PCR with nested alpha and beta constant-region primers and SP2. TCRdb re-analysed the UMI-ligation and nested PCR reads in MiXCR, keeping a single row per CDR3 protein. The table shows roughly 140,000 distinct CDR3 sequences, with about 20% occurring only once. CMV status came from CD4+ T cell IFNgamma after overnight CMV lysate stimulation of fresh PBMCs. Study-level results: Naive repertoires, especially CD8, held a few larger clonotypes, possibly memory cells re-expressing CD45RA. Over 90% of naive TCR sequences appeared only once after error correction, unlike memory subsets.

The ends lost 4 bases at V and 1 base at J; junction bases unmatched: 4. The germline V gene encodes CDR1 MNHNY and CDR2 SVGAGI (reference sequence). This CDR3 region has 15 residues. As for this clonotype: Antigen: not known.

This chain joins TRBV6-6 and TRBJ2-3; 8 nucleotides align to TRBD1. Sequencing was done on a sample of naive CD8+ T cells from blood. This TCR derives from a human donor in good health. The CDR3 DNA is TGTGCCAGCAGTTTTGTCAGGGGGCGCACAGATACGCAGTATTTT. Encoded protein: CASSFVRGRTDTQYF.